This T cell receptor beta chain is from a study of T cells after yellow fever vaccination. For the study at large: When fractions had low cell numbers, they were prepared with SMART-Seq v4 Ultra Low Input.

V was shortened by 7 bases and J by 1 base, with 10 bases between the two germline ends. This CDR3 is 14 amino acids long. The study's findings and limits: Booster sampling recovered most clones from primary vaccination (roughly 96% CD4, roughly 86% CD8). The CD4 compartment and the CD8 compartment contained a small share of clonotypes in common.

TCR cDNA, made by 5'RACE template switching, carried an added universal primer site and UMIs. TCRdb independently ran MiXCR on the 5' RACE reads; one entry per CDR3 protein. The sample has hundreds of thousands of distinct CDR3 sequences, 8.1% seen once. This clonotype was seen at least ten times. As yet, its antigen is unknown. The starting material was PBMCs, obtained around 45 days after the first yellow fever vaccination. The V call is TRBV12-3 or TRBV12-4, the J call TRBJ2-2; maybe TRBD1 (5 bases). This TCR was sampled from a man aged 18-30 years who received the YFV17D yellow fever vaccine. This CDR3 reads CASILTGNTGELFF. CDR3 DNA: TGTGCCAGCATCCTCACAGGGAACACCGGGGAGCTGTTTTTT.